The 8 T cell receptor beta chains below come from one sample, sequenced in a study of T cell responses to AZD1222 COVID-19 vaccine. Libraries were prepared by immunoSEQ multiplex PCR; TCRdb keeps only in-frame clonotypes and omits some of them. The sample carries about 120,000 clones, approximately 85% recorded once. Here the sequenced sample was peripheral blood, taken on day 0 of AZD1222 vaccination. The receptors originated from an adult in good health.

V and J are TRBV30 and TRBJ2-7; D gene unclear. The CDR3 length is 11 residues. Trimming stripped 2 bases from V and 5 bases from J, with 7 bases between. CDR1 GTSNPN and CDR2 SVGIG come from the germline V gene (reference sequence). CDR3 in amino acids: CAWSNRDEQYF. For the CDR3, the DNA is TGTGCCTGGAGTAATAGAGACGAGCAGTACTTC. The whole variable domain, filled in from reference TRBV30 and TRBJ2-7, reads SQTIHQWPATLVQPVGSPLSLECTVEGTSNPNLYWYRQAAGRGLQLLFYSVGIGQISSEVPQNLSASRPQDRQFILSSKKLLLSDSGFYLCAWSNRDEQYFGPGTRLTVT.

This clone appeared once. The chain employs TRBV19 and TRBJ2-7, with D perhaps matching TRBD1 (6 bases). V was pared by 6 bases and J by 6 bases, with 24 bases between. This CDR3 contains 16 residues. Germline values: CDR1 LNHDA, CDR2 SQIVND (reference sequence). The CDR3 nucleotides read TGTGCCAGTAGCCATAAGGGGGTCGGGGCCACCGGCGAGCAGTACTTC. Amino acids: CASSHKGVGATGEQYF.

The CDR3 here is CASSLGPGLAGDYEQYF. CDR3 bases: TGCGCCAGCAGCTTGGGGCCAGGGCTAGCGGGGGACTACGAGCAGTACTTC. The J gene is TRBJ2-7, the V gene TRBV5-1; 10 nucleotides align to TRBD2. The CDR3 totals 17 residues. Per the germline V gene, CDR1 is SGHRS and CDR2 is YFSETQ. V lost 0 bases, J lost 3 bases, and 9 bases stayed unmatched.

The chain couples TRBV7-2 to TRBJ2-1, with D perhaps TRBD1 (6 bases). The CDR3 loop spans 15 amino acids. Germline CDR1 is SGHTA and CDR2 is FQGNSA. Trimming pared 1 base from V and 1 base from J, leaving 8 bases between. The CDR3 loop reads CASSLDRASYNEQFF. The CDR3 nucleotides read TGTGCCAGCAGCTTAGACAGGGCATCCTACAATGAGCAGTTCTTC.

The gene calls are TRBV2 and TRBJ1-5, with TRBD1 as a possible D gene (5 bases). The CDR3 runs 15 residues. Trimming took off 0 bases at V and 11 bases at J, with 17 bases between the two ends. Germline V gene sequence: CDR1 SNHLY, CDR2 FYNNEI. The CDR3: CASSEAEGPRGAQHF. CDR3 in DNA: TGTGCCAGCAGTGAAGCTGAGGGACCCCGAGGAGCCCAGCATTTT.

This clone has just a few counts. This rearrangement joins TRBV5-5 to TRBJ1-3; D is unresolved. CDR1 and CDR2 (germline): SGHKS, YYEKEE (reference sequence). Trimming shortened V by 6 bases and J by 0 bases, and 10 bases separated the two germline ends. CDR3 length: 14 amino acids. CDR3 sequence: CASTSWGSGNTIYF. CDR3 DNA sequence: TGTGCCAGCACCTCGTGGGGCTCTGGAAACACCATATATTTT.

The chain carries TRBV13 and TRBJ1-5; D is unclear. This CDR3 region has 14 residues. The V gene lost 3 bases and the J gene lost 5 bases, with 11 bases spanning the gap. Germline V lookup: CDR1 PRHDT, CDR2 FYEKMQ (reference sequence). CDR3 residues: CASSFAGSDQPQHF. As DNA, the CDR3 is TGTGCCAGCAGCTTTGCGGGCAGCGATCAGCCCCAGCATTTT. The whole variable domain, filled in from reference TRBV13 and TRBJ1-5, reads AAGVIQSPRHLIKEKRETATLKCYPIPRHDTVYWYQQGPGQDPQFLISFYEKMQSDKGSIPDRFSAQQFSDYHSELNMSSLELGDSALYFCASSFAGSDQPQHFGDGTRLSIL.

The chain combines TRBV10-3 with TRBJ2-7, with 9 bases fitting TRBD2. Germline values: CDR1 ENHRY, CDR2 SYGVKD. The trim removed 10 bases at V and 2 bases at J, leaving 12 bases unmatched. This CDR3 is built from 15 residues. The chain's CDR3 is CATRVTSGGPYEQYF. The CDR3 region has the DNA TGTGCCACCAGGGTGACTAGCGGAGGCCCCTACGAGCAGTACTTC.